This T cell receptor (beta chain) was recorded in a study of technical replicates of blood from a handful of donors. The repertoire was sequenced with immunoSEQ multiplex PCR; TCRdb's copy has only in-frame clones and lacks some. The table lists about 14,000 clones, approximately 81% of them singletons. Between the trimmed V and J ends, which lost 0 bases and 2 bases, there was a span of 11 bases. CDR3 size: 16 residues. Germline CDR1 LNHDA, CDR2 SQIVND (reference sequence). The chain has TRBV19 and TRBJ1-5; D gene ambiguous. The sequenced sample was PBMCs. The sequence derives from a human donor in good health. The CDR3, as DNA: TGTGCCAGTAGTATAGATCCTACGTTAGGCAATCAGCCCCAGCATTTT. This codes for CASSIDPTLGNQPQHF.